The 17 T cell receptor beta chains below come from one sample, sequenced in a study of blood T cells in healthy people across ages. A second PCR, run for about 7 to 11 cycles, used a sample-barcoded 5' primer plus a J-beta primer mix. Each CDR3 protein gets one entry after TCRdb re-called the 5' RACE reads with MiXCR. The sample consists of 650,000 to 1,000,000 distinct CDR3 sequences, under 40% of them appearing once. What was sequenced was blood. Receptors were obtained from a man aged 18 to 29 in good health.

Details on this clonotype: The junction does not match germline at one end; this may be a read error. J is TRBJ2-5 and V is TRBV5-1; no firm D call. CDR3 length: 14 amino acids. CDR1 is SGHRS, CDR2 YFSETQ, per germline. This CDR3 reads CASSLATQREAQYF. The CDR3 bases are TGCGCCAGCAGTTTGGCTACACAACGAGAGGCCCAGTACTTC.

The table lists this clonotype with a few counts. The CDR3 spells CASSQAPAQPQHF. In DNA form, the CDR3 reads TGTGCCAGCAGCCAAGCACCTGCCCAGCCCCAGCATTTT. The chain has TRBV3-1 and TRBJ1-5, with D unresolved. The CDR3 length is 13 residues. V shed 1 base and J shed 7 bases, with 8 bases lying between them. Germline V gene lookup returns CDR1 LGHDT and CDR2 YNNKEL (reference sequence). The variable domain in full, with the rest retrieved from reference TRBV3-1 and TRBJ1-5, is DTAVSQTPKYLVTQMGNDKSIKCEQNLGHDTMYWYKQDSKKFLKIMFSYNNKELIINETVPNRFSPKSPDKAHLNLHINSLELGDSAVYFCASSQAPAQPQHFGDGTRLSIL.

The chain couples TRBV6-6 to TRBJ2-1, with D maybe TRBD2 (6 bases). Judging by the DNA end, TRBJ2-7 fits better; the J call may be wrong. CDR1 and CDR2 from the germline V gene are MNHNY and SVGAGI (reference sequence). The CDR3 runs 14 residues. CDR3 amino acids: CASSKLASYNEQYF. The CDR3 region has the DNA TGTGCCAGCAGCAAACTAGCCTCCTACAATGAGCAGTACTTC.

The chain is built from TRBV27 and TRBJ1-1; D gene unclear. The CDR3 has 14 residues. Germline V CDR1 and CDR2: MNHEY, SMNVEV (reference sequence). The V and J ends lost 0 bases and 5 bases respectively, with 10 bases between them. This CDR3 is CASSLSSMRTEAFF. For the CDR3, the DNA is TGTGCCAGCAGTTTATCGAGTATGCGAACTGAAGCTTTCTTT.

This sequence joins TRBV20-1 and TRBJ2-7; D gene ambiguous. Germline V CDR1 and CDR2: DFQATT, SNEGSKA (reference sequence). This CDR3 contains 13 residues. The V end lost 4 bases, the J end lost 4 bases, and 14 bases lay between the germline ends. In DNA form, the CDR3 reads TGCAGTGCTATACCTGCGGTGGGATACGAGCAGTACTTC. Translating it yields CSAIPAVGYEQYF.

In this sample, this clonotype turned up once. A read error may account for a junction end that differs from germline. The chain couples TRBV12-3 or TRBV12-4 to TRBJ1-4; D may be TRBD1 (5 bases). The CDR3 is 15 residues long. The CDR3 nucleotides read TGTGCCTGCAGTTTACGAGCGGGGGGGAATGAAAAACTGTTTTTT. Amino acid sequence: CACSLRAGGNEKLFF.

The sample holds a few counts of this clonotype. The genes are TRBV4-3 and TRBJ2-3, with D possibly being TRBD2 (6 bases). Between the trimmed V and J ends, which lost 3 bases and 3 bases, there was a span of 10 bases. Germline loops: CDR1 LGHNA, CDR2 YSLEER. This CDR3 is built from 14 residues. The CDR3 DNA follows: TGCGCCAGCAGCCAGACTAGGCGGACAGATACGCAGTATTTT. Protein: CASSQTRRTDTQYF.

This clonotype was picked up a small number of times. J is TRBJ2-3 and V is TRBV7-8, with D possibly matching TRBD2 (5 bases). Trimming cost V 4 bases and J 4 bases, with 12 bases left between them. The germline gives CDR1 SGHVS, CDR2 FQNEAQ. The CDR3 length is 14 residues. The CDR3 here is CASSSGLTSDTQYF. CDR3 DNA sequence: TGTGCCAGCAGCTCAGGACTCACCTCAGATACGCAGTATTTT.

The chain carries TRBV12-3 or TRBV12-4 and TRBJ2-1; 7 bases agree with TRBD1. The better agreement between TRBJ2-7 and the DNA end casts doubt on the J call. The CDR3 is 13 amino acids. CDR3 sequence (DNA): TGTGCCAGCATCTTGGACAGGAGCAATGAGCAGTACTTC. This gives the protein CASILDRSNEQYF.

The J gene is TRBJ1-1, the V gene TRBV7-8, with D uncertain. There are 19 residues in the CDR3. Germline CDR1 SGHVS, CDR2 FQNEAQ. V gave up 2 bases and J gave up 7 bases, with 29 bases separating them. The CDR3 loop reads CASSLKADGVVPMFNEAFF. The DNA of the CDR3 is TGTGCCAGCAGCTTAAAGGCCGACGGCGTCGTCCCCATGTTTAATGAAGCTTTCTTT.

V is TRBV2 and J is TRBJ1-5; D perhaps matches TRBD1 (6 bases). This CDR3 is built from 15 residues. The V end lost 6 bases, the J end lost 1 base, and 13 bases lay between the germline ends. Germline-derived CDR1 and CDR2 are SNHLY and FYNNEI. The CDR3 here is CASRPRTASNQPQHF. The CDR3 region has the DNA TGTGCCAGCAGACCCAGGACAGCCAGCAATCAGCCCCAGCATTTT.

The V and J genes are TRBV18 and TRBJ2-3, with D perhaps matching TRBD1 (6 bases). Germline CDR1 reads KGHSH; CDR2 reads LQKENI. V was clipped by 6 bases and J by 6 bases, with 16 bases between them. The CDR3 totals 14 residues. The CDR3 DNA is TGTGCCAGCTCGTCCGGGGCAGGGGCGGATACGCAGTATTTT. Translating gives CASSSGAGADTQYF.

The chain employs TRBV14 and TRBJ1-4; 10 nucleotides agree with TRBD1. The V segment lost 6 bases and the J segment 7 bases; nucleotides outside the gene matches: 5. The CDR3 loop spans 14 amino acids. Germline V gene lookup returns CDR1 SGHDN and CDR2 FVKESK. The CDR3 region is CASSEDRGSEKLFF. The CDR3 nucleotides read TGTGCCAGCAGTGAGGACAGGGGGAGTGAAAAACTGTTTTTT.

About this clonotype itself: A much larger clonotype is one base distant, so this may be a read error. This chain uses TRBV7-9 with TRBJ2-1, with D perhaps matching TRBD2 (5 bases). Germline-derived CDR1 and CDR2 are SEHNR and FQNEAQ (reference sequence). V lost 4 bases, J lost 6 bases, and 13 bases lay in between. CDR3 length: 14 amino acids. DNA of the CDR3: TGTGCCAGCAGCTCAGCCGGGATGAGCAATGAGCAGTTCTTC. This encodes CASSSAGMSNEQFF.

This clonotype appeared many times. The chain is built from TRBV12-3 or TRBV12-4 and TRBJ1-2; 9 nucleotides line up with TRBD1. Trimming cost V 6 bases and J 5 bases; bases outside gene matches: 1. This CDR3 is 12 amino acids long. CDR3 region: CASRGTGYGYTF. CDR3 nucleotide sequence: TGTGCCAGCAGGGGGACAGGGTATGGCTACACCTTC.

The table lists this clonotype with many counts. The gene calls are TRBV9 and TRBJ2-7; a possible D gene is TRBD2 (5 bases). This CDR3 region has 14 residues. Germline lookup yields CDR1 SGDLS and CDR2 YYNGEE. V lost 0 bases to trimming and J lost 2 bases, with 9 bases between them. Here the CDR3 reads CASSVGEQPYEQYF. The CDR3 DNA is TGTGCCAGCAGCGTAGGGGAGCAGCCCTACGAGCAGTACTTC. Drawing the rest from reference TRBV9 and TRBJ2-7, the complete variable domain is DSGVTQTPKHLITATGQRVTLRCSPRSGDLSVYWYQQSLDQGLQFLIQYYNGEERAKGNILERFSAQQFPDLHSELNLSSLELGDSALYFCASSVGEQPYEQYFGPGTRLTVT.

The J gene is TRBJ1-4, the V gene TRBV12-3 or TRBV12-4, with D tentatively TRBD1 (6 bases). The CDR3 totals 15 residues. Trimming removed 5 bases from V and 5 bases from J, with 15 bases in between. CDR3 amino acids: CASSADGTKNEKLFF. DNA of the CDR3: TGTGCCAGCAGTGCCGACGGGACAAAGAATGAAAAACTGTTTTTT.